The 21 T cell receptor beta chains below come from one sample, sequenced in a study of T cells in Graves' hyperthyroidism and ophthalmopathy. Amplified TCR beta CDR3 regions came from RNA transcripts. TCR CDR3 underwent first-round RT-PCR with the HTBI primer set. Each CDR3 protein is one row after TCRdb ran MiXCR on the multiplex PCR reads. The data contain some 500,000 distinct CDR3 sequences, about 16% of them singletons. Sequenced: blood. Receptors were obtained from a woman aged 30 to 39 with Graves' ophthalmopathy.

There are a few counts of this clonotype. V gene TRBV9 combines with J gene TRBJ2-5, with D possibly TRBD2 on 5 matching bases. Trimming took off 4 bases at V and 1 base at J, with 17 bases between the two ends. CDR3 size: 16 residues. CDR1 SGDLS and CDR2 YYNGEE come from the germline V gene. The CDR3: CASSPSLARGQETQYF. CDR3 bases: TGTGCCAGCAGCCCTAGCTTGGCTAGAGGCCAAGAGACCCAGTACTTC.

This clonotype was seen ten or more times. The rearrangement uses TRBV2 and TRBJ1-2; D not resolved. The germline CDR1 and CDR2 sequences are SNHLY and FYNNEI. V was clipped by 2 bases and J by 0 bases, with 4 bases between them. The CDR3 length is 13 residues. The CDR3 protein is CASSEIPNYGYTF. In nucleotides, the CDR3 is TGTGCCAGCAGTGAAATACCTAACTATGGCTACACCTTC. Drawing the rest from reference TRBV2 and TRBJ1-2, the complete variable domain is EPEVTQTPSHQVTQMGQEVILRCVPISNHLYFYWYRQILGQKVEFLVSFYNNEISEKSEIFDDQFSVERPDGSNFTLKIRSTKLEDSAMYFCASSEIPNYGYTFGSGTRLTVV.

The chain couples TRBV7-2 to TRBJ1-5; a possible D gene is TRBD1 (6 bases). CDR1 is SGHTA, CDR2 FQGNSA, per germline. The CDR3 covers 16 residues. V was trimmed by 2 bases and J by 7 bases, leaving 18 bases between them. The CDR3 sequence: CASSLYGTWEGQPQHF. The CDR3 nucleotides are TGTGCCAGCAGCTTATATGGGACATGGGAGGGACAGCCCCAGCATTTT.

The chain couples TRBV20-1 to TRBJ1-4; 9 nucleotides line up with TRBD1. The CDR3 is 17 residues long. From germline, CDR1 is DFQATT and CDR2 SNEGSKA (reference sequence). The junction had 12 bases not matched to a gene; V was cut back by 6 bases and J by 1 base. The CDR3 protein is CSARSLTGGETNEKLFF. The CDR3 DNA sequence: TGCAGTGCGAGAAGTCTCACAGGGGGCGAAACTAATGAAAAACTGTTTTTT.

This clonotype was counted ten times or more. The chain uses TRBV27 and TRBJ2-1, with D maybe TRBD2 (5 bases). The CDR3 is 15 amino acids. The germline V gene encodes CDR1 MNHEY and CDR2 SMNVEV (reference sequence). Trimming removed 11 bases at V and 2 bases at J, with 19 bases between. Written as DNA, the CDR3 is TGTGCCGGAGGTGGTGGCCGGACTGCCTACAATGAGCAGTTCTTC. It is translated as CAGGGGRTAYNEQFF.

The V and J genes are TRBV5-1 and TRBJ1-5; D is unclear. Germline V gene sequence: CDR1 SGHRS, CDR2 YFSETQ. Trimming stripped 3 bases from V and 0 bases from J, with 10 bases between. The CDR3 runs 15 residues. The CDR3 DNA sequence: TGCGCCAGCAGCTATGAGGGCAATAGCAATCAGCCCCAGCATTTT. Translation gives CASSYEGNSNQPQHF.

This clonotype was observed at least ten times. The CDR3 nucleotides are TGTGCCTGGAGTGTAATCGGGGGGCGAGGCGACACTGAAGCTTTCTTT. Translating it yields CAWSVIGGRGDTEAFF. V and J are TRBV30 and TRBJ1-1, with TRBD1 as a possible D gene (6 bases). This CDR3 region has 16 residues. V was clipped by 0 bases and J by 3 bases, with 17 bases between them. The V gene's germline CDR1 is GTSNPN and CDR2 SVGIG (reference sequence).

This chain joins TRBV6-1 and TRBJ2-5; the D is unclear. Germline CDR1 reads MNHNS; CDR2 reads SASEGT. V lost 6 bases to trimming and J lost 2 bases, with 10 bases between them. The CDR3 contains 13 residues. This chain's CDR3 is CASRSRAQETQYF. The CDR3 nucleotides are TGTGCCAGCAGATCTCGCGCTCAAGAGACCCAGTACTTC.

This clonotype has more than one count but fewer than ten. This chain's CDR3 is CASSQPGQDEKLFF. The CDR3 DNA reads as TGCGCCAGCAGCCAGCCGGGACAGGATGAAAAACTGTTTTTT. The chain combines TRBV4-1 with TRBJ1-4; 8 bases match TRBD1. The CDR3 is 14 residues long. Germline CDR1 and CDR2: MGHRA and YSYEKL. V shed 3 bases and J 6 bases; nucleotides not matched to a gene: 3.

The chain employs TRBV9 and TRBJ2-1, with TRBD1 as a possible D gene (6 bases). V lost 1 base and J lost 5, with 16 bases in between. Germline V gene lookup returns CDR1 SGDLS and CDR2 YYNGEE. The CDR3 is 16 amino acids. CDR3 coding DNA: TGTGCCAGCAGCGTATCGACGGACAGATCAAACAATGAGCAGTTCTTC. It encodes CASSVSTDRSNNEQFF.

This clonotype has only one observation. V and J are TRBV20-1 and TRBJ2-1; TRBD2 aligns across 13 bases. Unmatched junction bases numbered 12, after V lost 3 bases and J lost 1 base. This CDR3 has 19 residues. Germline V lookup: CDR1 DFQATT, CDR2 SNEGSKA (reference sequence). The CDR3 reads CSARGTSGIPGRSYNEQFF. DNA of the CDR3: TGCAGTGCTAGGGGGACTAGCGGGATCCCTGGGAGGTCCTACAATGAGCAGTTCTTC.

Ten or more counts support this clonotype. DNA of the CDR3: TGTGCCAGCTCACCACGGGGGCAGGGTGGCGGCTCCTACGAGCAGTACTTC. Amino acids: CASSPRGQGGGSYEQYF. The rearrangement links TRBV18 to TRBJ2-7; D is possibly TRBD1 (6 bases). Germline V gene lookup returns CDR1 KGHSH and CDR2 LQKENI. The germline V and J ends were trimmed by 1 base and 0 bases, with 16 bases remaining between them. The CDR3 has 17 residues. Drawing the rest from reference TRBV18 and TRBJ2-7, the complete variable domain is NAGVMQNPRHLVRRRGQEARLRCSPMKGHSHVYWYRQLPEEGLKFMVYLQKENIIDESGMPKERFSAEFPKEGPSILRIQQVVRGDSAAYFCASSPRGQGGGSYEQYFGPGTRLTVT.

The chain employs TRBV6-2 or TRBV6-3 and TRBJ1-6; D gene ambiguous. CDR3 length equals 11 residues. CDR1 and CDR2 (germline): MNHEY, SVGEGT. The germline V and J ends were trimmed by 6 bases and 6 bases, with 3 bases remaining between them. CDR3 coding DNA: TGTGCCAGCAGGGCTAATTCACCCCTCCACTTT. This gives the protein CASRANSPLHF.

The chain employs TRBV6-1 and TRBJ2-7, with unresolved D. The V gene's germline CDR1 is MNHNS and CDR2 SASEGT. CDR3 length equals 12 residues. V was pared by 2 bases and J by 4 bases, with 6 bases between. CDR3 sequence (DNA): TGTGCCAGCAGTGAAAATGGGTACGAGCAGTACTTC. This translates into CASSENGYEQYF.

In this sample, this clonotype turned up many times. The chain links TRBV7-2 to TRBJ2-2; 12 bases match TRBD2. Germline V gives CDR1 SGHTA, CDR2 FQGNSA. The CDR3 consists of 15 residues. J was trimmed by 4 bases and V by 10 bases; bases with no gene match: 7. The CDR3 reads CAIPSGRAITGELFF. CDR3 nucleotide sequence: TGTGCCATCCCTAGCGGGAGGGCCATCACCGGGGAGCTGTTTTTT.

This clonotype was observed a handful of times. The chain links TRBV7-9 to TRBJ1-2; the D gene is possibly TRBD1 (5 bases). Germline V gene sequence: CDR1 SEHNR, CDR2 FQNEAQ (reference sequence). Trimming pared 7 bases from V and 5 bases from J, leaving 17 bases between. This CDR3 is built from 14 residues. The CDR3 DNA follows: TGTGCCAGCACCCTGGACACTGTGGGGTATGGCTACACCTTC. Protein product: CASTLDTVGYGYTF.

This clonotype was detected many times. The chain is built from TRBV20-1 and TRBJ2-3, with D uncertain. Germline V gene data show CDR1 as DFQATT and CDR2 as SNEGSKA (reference sequence). CDR3 length: 14 amino acids. With 0 bases removed from V and 0 bases from J, the gap between germline ends came to 7 bases. The CDR3 here is CSARDPASTDTQYF. CDR3 in DNA: TGCAGTGCTAGAGATCCGGCTAGCACAGATACGCAGTATTTT.

Details on this clonotype: This may arise from a read error, as a much more abundant clone is one base away. The chain employs TRBV28 and TRBJ2-7, with 9 bases fitting TRBD2. CDR1 and CDR2 from the germline V gene are MDHEN and SYDVKM. Unmatched junction bases numbered 13, after V lost 6 bases and J lost 7 bases. The CDR3 spans 15 residues. The chain's CDR3 is CASSPGGTSIHEQYF. CDR3 nucleotide sequence: TGTGCCAGCAGCCCAGGAGGGACTAGCATCCATGAGCAGTACTTC. The full variable domain, its missing parts supplied by reference TRBV28 and TRBJ2-7, is DVKVTQSSRYLVKRTGEKVFLECVQDMDHENMFWYRQDPGLGLRLIYFSYDVKMKEKGDIPEGYSVSREKKERFSLILESASTNQTSMYLCASSPGGTSIHEQYFGPGTRLTVT.

This clonotype has only a few counts. The rearrangement links TRBV15 to TRBJ1-2; tentatively, D is TRBD1 (5 bases). Germline loops: CDR1 LNHNV, CDR2 YYDKDF (reference sequence). V shed 5 bases and J shed 5 bases, with 21 bases lying between them. The CDR3 spans 16 residues. The CDR3 bases are TGTGCCACCAGCGGGAGGCGGGACTGGACCACTTATGGCTACACCTTC. It codes for CATSGRRDWTTYGYTF.

This clonotype was seen at least ten times. This rearrangement joins TRBV6-1 to TRBJ2-7; 10 positions agree with TRBD1. This CDR3 is 14 amino acids long. V dropped 7 bases and J dropped 5; count of bases not matched to a gene: 8. Germline V gene lookup returns CDR1 MNHNS and CDR2 SASEGT. CDR3 DNA sequence: TGTGCCAGCACCCTCGGACAGGGGGTGGACGAGCAGTACTTC. Translating it yields CASTLGQGVDEQYF.

This rearrangement joins TRBV12-3 or TRBV12-4 to TRBJ1-6; tentatively, D is TRBD1 (5 bases). Trimming took off 3 bases at V and 4 bases at J, with 10 bases between the two ends. This CDR3 has 15 amino acids. The CDR3 region is CASSFWGLYNSPLHF. CDR3 sequence (DNA): TGTGCCAGCAGTTTCTGGGGCCTATATAATTCACCCCTCCACTTT.